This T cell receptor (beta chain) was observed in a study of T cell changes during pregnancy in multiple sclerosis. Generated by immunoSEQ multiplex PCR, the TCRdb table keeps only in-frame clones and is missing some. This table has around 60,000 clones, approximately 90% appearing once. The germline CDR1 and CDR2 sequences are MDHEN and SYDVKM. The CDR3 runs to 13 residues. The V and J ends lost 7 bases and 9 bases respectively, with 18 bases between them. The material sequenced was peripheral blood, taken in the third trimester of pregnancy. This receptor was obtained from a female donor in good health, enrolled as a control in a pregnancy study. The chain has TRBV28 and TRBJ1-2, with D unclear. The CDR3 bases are TGTGCCAGCACCGACGAGCGAGGGCCCAGCTACACCTTC. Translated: CASTDERGPSYTF.